These T cell receptor beta chains were read from a single sample in a study of glioma-infiltrating T cells. Each CDR3 protein gets one entry after TCRdb re-called the multiplex PCR reads with MiXCR. This sample carries around 100,000 distinct CDR3 sequences, under 30% of them seen once, and the ten largest clones take approximately 46%. Sample: glioma tissue, nonneoplastic brain tissue, or PBMCs (not recorded which). Receptor source: a human donor with low-grade glioma or glioblastoma, undergoing nonglioma brain surgery, or in good health (not recorded which). The CDR3 runs from the conserved cysteine through the conserved F or W. Fields, in order: CDR3 length, clone size, D gene, V gene, J gene, CDR3 protein, CDR3 DNA. The D gene is left open where the match is weak. The size field is filled for only some rows; it gives once, few, many or a size class.

15	many	TRBD1	TRBV6-1	TRBJ2-1	CASSEPGQLSNEQFF	TGTGCCAGCAGTGAGCCGGGACAGCTATCCAATGAGCAGTTCTTC
14	-	-	TRBV2	TRBJ2-5	CASRAGSFQETQYF	TGTGCCAGCAGGGCGGGGAGTTTCCAAGAGACCCAGTACTTC
15	-	TRBD2	TRBV7-6	TRBJ2-3	CASSRSGGRTDAQYF	TGTGCCAGCAGCCGAAGCGGGGGGCGCACAGATGCGCAGTATTTT
15	many	-	TRBV18	TRBJ1-5	CASSPQPGPNQPQHF	TGTGCCAGCTCACCGCAACCGGGACCCAATCAGCCCCAGCATTTT
14	-	TRBD1	TRBV7-9	TRBJ1-4	CASSQGAYGEKLFF	TGTGCCAGCAGCCAGGGGGCTTACGGTGAAAAACTGTTTTTT
17	many	-	TRBV6-6	TRBJ1-2	CASSYSEVQNLGNGYTF	TGTGCCAGCAGTTACTCCGAAGTCCAAAACCTAGGGAATGGCTACACCTTC
14	-	-	TRBV20-1	TRBJ2-6	CSASFDSGANVLTF	TGCAGTGCCTCGTTTGACTCTGGGGCCAACGTCCTGACTTTC
15	many	-	TRBV20-1	TRBJ2-1	CSALSDGRAYNEQFF	TGCAGTGCCCTATCCGACGGCCGAGCCTACAATGAGCAGTTCTTC
14	many	-	TRBV7-2	TRBJ2-3	CASSLAGSQDTQYF	TGTGCCAGCAGCTTAGCGGGTAGTCAAGATACGCAGTATTTT
13	many	-	TRBV7-2	TRBJ1-5	CASSLGSGQPQHF	TGTGCCAGCAGCTTGGGATCGGGTCAGCCCCAGCATTTT
12	many	TRBD1	TRBV20-1	TRBJ1-5	CSAQHRGQPQHF	TGCAGTGCCCAGCACAGGGGACAGCCCCAGCATTTT
16	many	-	TRBV28	TRBJ1-3	CASSLRGELPRNTIYF	TGTGCCAGCAGTTTAAGAGGCGAGCTGCCCCGAAACACCATATATTTT
16	-	TRBD2	TRBV7-8	TRBJ2-5	CATSPTSGGGQENQYF	TGTGCCACCTCACCGACTAGCGGGGGAGGTCAAGAGAACCAGTACTTC
13	-	-	TRBV7-2	TRBJ1-1	CASSLIMKTEAFF	TGTGCCAGCAGCTTAATCATGAAAACTGAAGCTTTCTTT
15	few	-	TRBV5-4	TRBJ1-1	CASSLQGLGDTEAFF	TGTGCCAGCAGCTTGCAGGGGCTCGGGGACACTGAAGCTTTCTTT
12	many	-	TRBV28	TRBJ1-5	CASSEGDQPQHF	TGTGCCAGCAGTGAGGGAGATCAGCCCCAGCATTTT
13	many	-	TRBV2	TRBJ2-6	CASRGSGANVLTF	TGTGCCAGCAGGGGGTCAGGGGCCAACGTCCTGACTTTC
12	-	-	TRBV19	TRBJ1-1	CASMQGNTEALF	TGTGCCAGTATGCAGGGGAACACTGAAGCTTTATTT
12	many	-	TRBV18	TRBJ2-7	CASSPQEYEQYF	TGTGCCAGCTCACCTCAAGAATACGAGCAGTACTTC
14	many	-	TRBV6-6	TRBJ1-2	CASSYPARGVGYTF	TGTGCCAGCAGTTACCCGGCCCGGGGCGTTGGCTACACCTTC
16	few	TRBD2	TRBV7-2	TRBJ2-3	CASSLASGGSTDTQYF	TGTGCCAGCAGCTTAGCTAGCGGGGGGAGCACAGATACGCAGTATTTT
12	many	-	TRBV19	TRBJ2-2	CASRPIAGELFF	TGTGCCAGTAGGCCAATAGCCGGGGAGCTGTTTTTT
15	few	TRBD1	TRBV5-1	TRBJ2-3	CASRSRGSDTDTQYF	TGCGCCAGCAGGTCCAGGGGGTCCGACACAGATACGCAGTATTTT
13	few	-	TRBV12-3/TRBV12-4	TRBJ1-1	CASSFKRGTEAFF	TGTGCCAGCAGTTTTAAGAGAGGCACTGAAGCTTTCTTT
15	-	-	TRBV9	TRBJ2-5	CASSGEARTIETQYF	TGTGCCAGCAGCGGAGAGGCCAGGACTATAGAGACCCAGTACTTC
16	many	-	TRBV18	TRBJ2-5	CASSPLPGRKRETQYF	TGTGCCAGCTCACCACTACCGGGACGAAAAAGGGAGACCCAGTACTTC
15	-	TRBD1	TRBV5-4	TRBJ1-6	CASSRTGSSGVPLHF	TGTGCCAGCAGCCGGACAGGGAGCTCTGGTGTACCCCTCCACTTT
15	few	-	TRBV5-1	TRBJ1-2	CASSLEGRVGYGYTF	TGCGCCAGCAGCTTGGAGGGCAGGGTGGGATATGGCTACACCTTC
14	few	-	TRBV19	TRBJ1-2	CASSIVDNGYGYTF	TGTGCCAGTAGTATAGTTGACAATGGATATGGCTACACCTTC
15	many	-	TRBV19	TRBJ2-5	CASAQRAHLGETQYF	TGTGCCAGTGCACAGCGGGCTCATCTCGGAGAGACCCAGTACTTC
15	-	-	TRBV7-2	TRBJ2-5	CASSPGPRGTETQYF	TGTGCCAGCAGCCCTGGGCCCAGGGGCACGGAGACCCAGTACTTC
16	many	TRBD2	TRBV27	TRBJ2-7	CASSLQGRGVSYEQYF	TGTGCCAGCAGTTTACAGGGGCGGGGGGTATCCTACGAGCAGTACTTC
14	few	-	TRBV19	TRBJ1-6	CASFSNSYNSPLHF	TGTGCCAGCTTTTCGAACTCCTATAATTCACCCCTCCACTTT
15	few	TRBD1	TRBV5-1	TRBJ2-2	CASSQGQTNTGELFF	TGCGCCAGCAGCCAGGGACAGACGAACACCGGGGAGCTGTTTTTT
16	many	TRBD2	TRBV6-1	TRBJ2-1	CASIEDGLARTNEQFF	TGTGCCAGCATCGAAGACGGACTAGCGCGTACCAATGAGCAGTTCTTC
16	few	TRBD2	TRBV12-3/TRBV12-4	TRBJ2-3	CASRNRAGGSGDTQYF	TGTGCCAGCCGCAACAGAGCGGGGGGGTCGGGAGATACGCAGTATTTT
17	many	TRBD2	TRBV6-1	TRBJ2-1	CASSARPSGGPYNEQFF	TGTGCCAGCAGTGCCCGACCTAGCGGGGGCCCCTACAATGAGCAGTTCTTC
18	-	TRBD1	TRBV7-8	TRBJ1-2	CASSLVRTGGAGYYGYTF	TGTGCCAGCAGCTTAGTCCGGACAGGGGGCGCGGGGTACTATGGCTACACCTTC
16	once	TRBD1	TRBV5-1	TRBJ2-2	CASSTNPGQGAGELFF	TGCGCCAGCAGCACGAACCCGGGACAGGGGGCCGGGGAGCTGTTTTTT
15	many	TRBD1	TRBV6-1	TRBJ2-7	CASSSTGQGKYEQYF	TGTGCCAGCAGTTCTACCGGACAGGGGAAGTACGAGCAGTACTTC
14	-	TRBD1	TRBV7-2	TRBJ2-3	CASSLQGGNIAQYF	TGTGCCAGCAGCTTACAAGGGGGCAACATCGCGCAGTATTTT
12	-	-	TRBV18	TRBJ2-7	CASSPDRYERYF	TGTGCCAGCTCACCGGACCGATACGAGCGGTACTTC
12	-	-	TRBV6-1	TRBJ2-7	CASSGSQYEQYF	TGTGCCAGCTCGGGAAGTCAGTACGAGCAGTACTTC
18	-	-	TRBV24-1	TRBJ2-3	CATSDPDFHRGATDTQYF	TGTGCCACCAGTGACCCGGACTTCCACCGTGGGGCGACAGATACGCAGTATTTT
14	many	-	TRBV20-1	TRBJ1-6	CSAEGQYYNSPLHF	TGCAGTGCCGAAGGACAGTACTATAATTCACCCCTCCACTTT
14	many	-	TRBV6-1	TRBJ1-6	CASSWTAYNSPLHF	TGTGCCAGCAGTTGGACAGCTTATAATTCACCCCTCCACTTT
16	-	-	TRBV9	TRBJ1-1	CASSVGVGRGNTEAFF	TGTGCCAGCAGCGTAGGGGTAGGCAGGGGGAACACTGAAGCTTTCTTT
17	few	TRBD2	TRBV4-1	TRBJ2-2	CASSHPSGGLNTGELFF	TGTGCCAGCAGCCACCCTAGCGGGGGACTGAACACCGGGGAGCTGTTTTTT
12	many	-	TRBV20-1	TRBJ1-5	CSALGGNQPQHF	TGCAGTGCGTTGGGAGGAAATCAGCCCCAGCATTTT
13	many	-	TRBV10-3	TRBJ2-7	CAISGQNPGEQYF	TGTGCCATCAGTGGTCAGAACCCGGGGGAGCAGTACTTC
15	many	-	TRBV2	TRBJ2-3	CASSAPDDPTDTQYF	TGTGCCAGCAGTGCCCCGGACGATCCCACAGATACGCAGTATTTT